This T cell receptor beta chain was identified in a study of T cells in Graves' hyperthyroidism and ophthalmopathy. Study findings and constraints: Most thyroid-expanded clonotypes above 0.001 were also found in blood.

TCR beta CDR3 sequences were amplified from RNA transcripts. The study used the HTBI primer set for a first-round RT-PCR of the TCR CDR3. TCRdb analysed the multiplex PCR reads with MiXCR anew, one entry per CDR3 protein. The data show about 610,000 distinct CDR3 sequences, about 16% seen once. The CDR3 runs to 17 residues. From germline, CDR1 is SGDLS and CDR2 YYNGEE. Trimming took off 1 base at V and 0 bases at J, with 13 bases between the two ends. In this sample, this clonotype turned up a few times. What it binds is not known. Subjects with ophthalmopathy showed a Clinical Activity Score no lower than 3, a NOSPECS grade no lower than 4, and a duration shorter than 3 months. Used for diagnoses were clinical symptoms, serum thyroxine and TRAb, thyroid ultrasound and orbital computed tomography. About 10 ml fresh peripheral blood yielded the PBMCs.

Sequencing used blood. The TCR comes from a woman aged 40 to 49 with Graves' ophthalmopathy. The genes are TRBV9 and TRBJ2-2; TRBD2 is a possible D gene (5 bases). This CDR3 reads CASSVQAAGANTGELFF. In DNA form, the CDR3 reads TGTGCCAGCAGCGTACAAGCGGCAGGAGCGAACACCGGGGAGCTGTTTTTT.